A selection of T cell receptor beta chains follows, all from one sample in a study of OX40 agonist ivuxolimab in advanced cancers. The table came from immunoSEQ multiplex PCR; TCRdb's copy has only in-frame clones and leaves some out. The sample has roughly 100,000 clones; just over 90% are singletons. Sample: CD4+ or CD8+ T cells sorted from blood, taken in a trial of the OX40 agonist ivuxolimab. These TCRs come from an adult with an advanced solid tumor such as melanoma, head and neck, liver or kidney cancer. The CDR3 runs from the conserved cysteine through the conserved F or W.

v_call: TRBV19
j_call: TRBJ1-6
cdr3_aa: CASRQRDRDNSPLHF

v_call: TRBV27
j_call: TRBJ1-6
cdr3_aa: CASSPGQGNSPLHF

v_call: TRBV5-1
j_call: TRBJ1-3
cdr3_aa: CASSLALRDSGNTIYF

v_call: TRBV18
j_call: TRBJ1-1
cdr3_aa: CASSPQLGQGNAEAFF

v_call: TRBV18
j_call: TRBJ1-4
cdr3_aa: CASSVRTDEKLFF

v_call: TRBV28
j_call: TRBJ2-7
cdr3_aa: CASSTPGLGGAEQYF

v_call: TRBV10-3
j_call: TRBJ1-5
cdr3_aa: CAISERQGGEQPQHF

v_call: TRBV5-1
j_call: TRBJ1-4
cdr3_aa: CASSPDRGRVNEKLFF

v_call: TRBV10-3
j_call: TRBJ2-1
cdr3_aa: CAIKTGGGPGEQFF

v_call: TRBV15
j_call: TRBJ2-5
cdr3_aa: CATSRDTQETQYF

v_call: TRBV5-5
j_call: TRBJ2-5
cdr3_aa: CASSFRTTQETQYF

v_call: TRBV6-9
j_call: TRBJ2-1
cdr3_aa: CASSYLWTLGRNEQFF

v_call: TRBV28
j_call: TRBJ1-1
cdr3_aa: CASNPTGVNTEAFF

v_call: TRBV28
j_call: TRBJ2-2
cdr3_aa: CASRSPGQDGGELFF

v_call: TRBV7-2
j_call: TRBJ2-5
cdr3_aa: CASSLSKAETQYF

v_call: TRBV11-2
j_call: TRBJ2-1
cdr3_aa: CASRTVAYNEQFF

v_call: TRBV7-9
j_call: TRBJ1-6
cdr3_aa: CASSTRTPDSPLHF

v_call: TRBV11-2
j_call: TRBJ2-7
cdr3_aa: CASSLGQVIEQYF

v_call: TRBV29-1
j_call: TRBJ2-7
cdr3_aa: CSVEELYEQYF

v_call: TRBV7-2
j_call: TRBJ2-7
cdr3_aa: CASSLDGRYEQYF

v_call: TRBV14
j_call: TRBJ2-7
cdr3_aa: CASSHQRYEQYF

v_call: TRBV6-5
j_call: TRBJ2-3
cdr3_aa: CASSLGTSGTQYF

v_call: TRBV11-2
j_call: TRBJ1-4
cdr3_aa: CASSQTGFPNEKLFF

v_call: TRBV6-5
j_call: TRBJ1-6
cdr3_aa: CASRDGNSPLHF

v_call: TRBV19
j_call: TRBJ1-3
cdr3_aa: CASSTRGSGNTIYF

v_call: TRBV7-2
j_call: TRBJ1-1
cdr3_aa: CASSRGEDTEAFF

v_call: TRBV7-9
j_call: TRBJ1-6
cdr3_aa: CASSLAVEHLHF

v_call: TRBV29-1
j_call: TRBJ1-2
cdr3_aa: CSVDGGFGYTF

v_call: TRBV2
j_call: TRBJ1-6
cdr3_aa: CASSDVPGGAGSPLHF

v_call: TRBV28
j_call: TRBJ1-2
cdr3_aa: CASRTGTANYGYTF

v_call: TRBV5-4
j_call: TRBJ1-2
cdr3_aa: CASSRTGVVGYTF

v_call: TRBV6-5
j_call: TRBJ2-3
cdr3_aa: CASGSGKGARVDTQYF

v_call: TRBV4-2
j_call: TRBJ2-1
cdr3_aa: CASSQVGADNEQFF

v_call: TRBV7-8
j_call: TRBJ1-3
cdr3_aa: CASSLMSQVGNTIYF

v_call: TRBV4-1
j_call: TRBJ2-6
cdr3_aa: CASSSDRAGANVLTF

v_call: TRBV2
j_call: TRBJ1-5
cdr3_aa: CASSGEGGNQPQHF

v_call: TRBV6-6
j_call: TRBJ2-7
cdr3_aa: CASSLQGALTYEQYF

v_call: TRBV27
j_call: TRBJ2-7
cdr3_aa: CASRREQRGEQYF